The T cell receptor (beta chain) under discussion was sequenced for a study of blood T cells in healthy people across ages. Study findings and constraints: CMV status of donors was unknown, possibly confounding expanded clonotype changes. TCR beta diversity per million T cells fell roughly linearly with age.

Combining a sample-barcoded 5' primer with a J-beta primer mix, a second PCR ran for 7 to 11 cycles. The template-switch adaptor, which had 12 random nucleotides, put a tag on each cDNA molecule. TCRdb re-derived calls from the 5' RACE reads in MiXCR, one entry per CDR3 protein. Of some 1,800,000 distinct CDR3 sequences in the sample, about two fifths are singletons; the top ten hold roughly 23%. As regards this clonotype: The antigen is unknown.

This CDR3 contains 20 residues. V lost 2 bases to trimming and J lost 0 bases; unmatched junction nucleotides: 9. Germline CDR1 SGHTA, CDR2 FQGNSA. The clonotype was recovered from a human donor in good health. The chain is built from TRBV7-2 and TRBJ2-1; 14 bases are a match to TRBD2. The sample consisted of blood. This CDR3 reads CASSLSVGLAGGGSYNEQFF. For the CDR3, the DNA is TGTGCCAGCAGCTTAAGCGTAGGACTAGCGGGGGGCGGCTCCTACAATGAGCAGTTCTTC.